This T cell receptor (beta chain) was documented in a study of T cell responses to AZD1222 COVID-19 vaccine. Here immunoSEQ multiplex PCR was the method, and the copy in TCRdb shows in-frame clones only, minus some. The sample has 95,000 to 120,000 clones, 70% to 90% seen once; the top ten hold about 6.5%. Study results and caveats: Just five or six AZD1222 recipients tested seropositive at baseline.

In the case of this clone: Its antigen is still unknown.

This TCR was recovered from an adult who received the AZD1222 COVID-19 vaccine. Source: peripheral blood, taken 28 days after the second AZD1222 dose.

CDR3 DNA sequence: TGTGCCAGCAATCTCTTTGAAGGGGTGGCGGATGAAAAACTGTTTTTT. Amino acid sequence: CASNLFEGVADEKLFF. V gene TRBV2 combines with J gene TRBJ1-4, with TRBD1 as a possible D gene (5 bases). The CDR3 runs to 16 residues. The V gene lost 7 bases and the J gene lost 6 bases, with 21 bases spanning the gap. Germline loops: CDR1 SNHLY, CDR2 FYNNEI.